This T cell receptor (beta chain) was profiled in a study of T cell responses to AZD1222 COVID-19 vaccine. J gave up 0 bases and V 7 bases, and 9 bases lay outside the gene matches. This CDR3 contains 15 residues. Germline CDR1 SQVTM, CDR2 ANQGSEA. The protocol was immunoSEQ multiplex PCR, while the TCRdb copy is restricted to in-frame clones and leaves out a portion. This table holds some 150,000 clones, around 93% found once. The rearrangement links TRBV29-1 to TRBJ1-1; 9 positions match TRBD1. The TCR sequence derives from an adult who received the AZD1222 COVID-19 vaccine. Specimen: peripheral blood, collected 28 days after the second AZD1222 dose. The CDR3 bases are TGCAGCGGGATGCCGGGACAGGGCATGAACACTGAAGCTTTCTTT. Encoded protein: CSGMPGQGMNTEAFF.